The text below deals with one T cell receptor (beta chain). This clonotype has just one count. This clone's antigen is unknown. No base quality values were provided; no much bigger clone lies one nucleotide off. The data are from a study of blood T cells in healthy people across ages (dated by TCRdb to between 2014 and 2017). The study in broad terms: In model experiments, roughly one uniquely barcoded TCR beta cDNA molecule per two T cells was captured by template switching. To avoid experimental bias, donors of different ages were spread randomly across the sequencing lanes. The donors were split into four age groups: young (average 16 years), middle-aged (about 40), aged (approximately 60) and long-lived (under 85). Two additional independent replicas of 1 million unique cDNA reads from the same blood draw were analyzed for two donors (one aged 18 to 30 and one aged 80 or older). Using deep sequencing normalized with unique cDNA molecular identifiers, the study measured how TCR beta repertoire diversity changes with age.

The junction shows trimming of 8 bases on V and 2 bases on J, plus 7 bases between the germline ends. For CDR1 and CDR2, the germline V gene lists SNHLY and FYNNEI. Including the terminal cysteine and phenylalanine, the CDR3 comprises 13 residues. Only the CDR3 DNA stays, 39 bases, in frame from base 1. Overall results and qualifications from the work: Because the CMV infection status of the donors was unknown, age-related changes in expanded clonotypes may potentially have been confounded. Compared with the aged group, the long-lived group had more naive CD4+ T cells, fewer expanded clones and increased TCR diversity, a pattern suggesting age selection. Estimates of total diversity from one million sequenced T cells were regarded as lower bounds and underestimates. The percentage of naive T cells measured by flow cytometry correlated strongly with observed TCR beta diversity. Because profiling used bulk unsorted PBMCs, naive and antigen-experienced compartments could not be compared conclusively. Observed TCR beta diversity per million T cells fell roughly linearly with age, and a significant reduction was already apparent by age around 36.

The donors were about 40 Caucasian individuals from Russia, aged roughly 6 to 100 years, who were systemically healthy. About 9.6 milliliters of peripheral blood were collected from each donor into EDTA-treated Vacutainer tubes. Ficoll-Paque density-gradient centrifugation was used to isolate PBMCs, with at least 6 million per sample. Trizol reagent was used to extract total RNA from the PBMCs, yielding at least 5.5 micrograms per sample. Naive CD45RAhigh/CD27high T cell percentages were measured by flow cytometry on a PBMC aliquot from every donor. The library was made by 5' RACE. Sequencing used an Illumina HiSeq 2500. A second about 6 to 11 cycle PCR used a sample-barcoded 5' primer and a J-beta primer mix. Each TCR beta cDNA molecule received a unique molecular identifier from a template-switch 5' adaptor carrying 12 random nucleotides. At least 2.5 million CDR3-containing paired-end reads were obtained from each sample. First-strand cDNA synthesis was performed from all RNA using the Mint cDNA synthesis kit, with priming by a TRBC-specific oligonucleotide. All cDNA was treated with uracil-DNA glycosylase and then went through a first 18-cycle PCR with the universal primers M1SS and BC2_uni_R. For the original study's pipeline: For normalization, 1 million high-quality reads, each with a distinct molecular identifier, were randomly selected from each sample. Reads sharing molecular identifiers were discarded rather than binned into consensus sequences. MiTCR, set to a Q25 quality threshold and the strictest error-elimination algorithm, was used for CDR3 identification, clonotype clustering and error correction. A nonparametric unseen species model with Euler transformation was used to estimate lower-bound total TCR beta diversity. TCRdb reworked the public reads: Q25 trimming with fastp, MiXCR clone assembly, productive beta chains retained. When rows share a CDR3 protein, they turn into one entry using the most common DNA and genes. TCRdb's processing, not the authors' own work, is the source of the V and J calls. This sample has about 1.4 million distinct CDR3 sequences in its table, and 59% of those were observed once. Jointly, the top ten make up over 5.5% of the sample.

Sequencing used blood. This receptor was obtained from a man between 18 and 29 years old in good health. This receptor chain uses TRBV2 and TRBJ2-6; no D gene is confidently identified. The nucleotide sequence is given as TGTGCCAGCGGGCAAACTGGGGCCAACGTCCTGACTTTC. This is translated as CASGQTGANVLTF.